This is a list of T cell receptor beta chains from one sample in a study of response to subunit inactivated influenza vaccine. Using its own MiXCR run on the RT-PCR reads, TCRdb lists one record per CDR3 protein. The sample lists about 540,000 distinct CDR3 sequences, 20% to 25% occurring once. The sample was also reused in another study, on T cells expressing NK-cell markers.

Source: CD4+ T cells sorted from PBMCs, taken roughly 12 days after vaccination. The receptors here all came from a man aged 50-59 years who received an inactivated influenza vaccine. The CDR3 runs from the conserved cysteine through the conserved F or W. D genes are given only for firm matches. Clone size appears in some rows only: once, few, many, or a class for an expanded clone.

J: TRBJ2-5
size: few
D: TRBD1
V: TRBV24-1
DNA: TGTGCCACCAGTGACCAGGGACAGGGTGAGACCCAGTACTTC
CDR3: CATSDQGQGETQYF

J: TRBJ2-1
size: -
D: -
V: TRBV6-2/TRBV6-3
DNA: TGTGCCAGCACCTACCTGGGGGGGCCGACCTACAATGAGCAGTTCTTC
CDR3: CASTYLGGPTYNEQFF

J: TRBJ2-7
size: -
D: -
V: TRBV20-1
DNA: TGCAGTGCTAGTGATGCCAGGGACGCCTACGAGCAGTACTTC
CDR3: CSASDARDAYEQYF

J: TRBJ2-7
size: -
D: -
V: TRBV6-2/TRBV6-3
DNA: TGTGCCAGCAGTCCGACCCCGGACTCCTACGAGCAGTACTTC
CDR3: CASSPTPDSYEQYF

J: TRBJ1-5
size: -
D: TRBD1
V: TRBV28
DNA: TGTGCCAGCAGTTTGTTAGGACAGGGGAATCAGCCCCAGCATTTT
CDR3: CASSLLGQGNQPQHF

J: TRBJ2-1
size: -
D: -
V: TRBV2
DNA: TGTGCCAGCAGTGGAATCCCCCTAGGCAATGAGCAGTTCTTC
CDR3: CASSGIPLGNEQFF

J: TRBJ2-2
size: few
D: -
V: TRBV5-5
DNA: TGTGCCAGCAGCTTGGCCGAAGTTCGCACCGGGGAGCTGTTTTTT
CDR3: CASSLAEVRTGELFF

J: TRBJ2-1
size: few
D: -
V: TRBV9
DNA: TGTGCCAGCAGCCCTTCCGCCGGGAGCTCCTACAATGAGCAGTTCTTC
CDR3: CASSPSAGSSYNEQFF

J: TRBJ2-1
size: -
D: -
V: TRBV7-8
DNA: TGTGCCAGCAGCTTAGTCAGGGGGACTATGGATGAGCAGTTCTTC
CDR3: CASSLVRGTMDEQFF

J: TRBJ2-2
size: few
D: -
V: TRBV5-1
DNA: TGCGCCAGCAGCTTACGGGCACCGAACACCGGGGAGCTGTTTTTT
CDR3: CASSLRAPNTGELFF

J: TRBJ2-1
size: few
D: TRBD2
V: TRBV7-2
DNA: TGTGCCAGCAGCGCCCAGCGGGGGTACTACAATGAGCAGTTCTTC
CDR3: CASSAQRGYYNEQFF

J: TRBJ1-1
size: -
D: TRBD1
V: TRBV27
DNA: TGTGCCAGCATAGGAACAGGGGGCATCACTGAAGCTTTCTTT
CDR3: CASIGTGGITEAFF

J: TRBJ1-3
size: few
D: -
V: TRBV15
DNA: TGTGCCACCAGCAGACCAGGGAGCTCTGGAAACACCATATATTTT
CDR3: CATSRPGSSGNTIYF

J: TRBJ2-7
size: few
D: TRBD1
V: TRBV15
DNA: TGTGCCACCAGCAGAGATCGGACAGGGGCCTCTGAGCAGTACTTC
CDR3: CATSRDRTGASEQYF

J: TRBJ1-1
size: few
D: -
V: TRBV7-9
DNA: TGTGCCAGCAGCCCAGGGTTGGCTCCAGCTTTCTTT
CDR3: CASSPGLAPAFF

J: TRBJ2-1
size: -
D: TRBD2
V: TRBV4-2
DNA: TGTGCCAGCAGCAATCGATTCAGCGGGAGGTACAATGAGCAGTTCTTC
CDR3: CASSNRFSGRYNEQFF

J: TRBJ1-1
size: -
D: TRBD1
V: TRBV20-1
DNA: TGCAGTGCTCCGGGACAGACGAACACTGAAGCTTTCTTT
CDR3: CSAPGQTNTEAFF

J: TRBJ2-2
size: -
D: -
V: TRBV12-3/TRBV12-4
DNA: TGTGCCAGCAGTCCAAATGGGGTCACCGGGGAGCTGTTTTTT
CDR3: CASSPNGVTGELFF

J: TRBJ2-1
size: once
D: -
V: TRBV10-3
DNA: TGTGCCATCAGACCCAGTGGGTTGGGTAGTGATGAGCAGTTCTTC
CDR3: CAIRPSGLGSDEQFF

J: TRBJ2-4
size: few
D: TRBD1
V: TRBV6-5
DNA: TGTGCCAGCAGTTACGCGGGACAGGGGGCCAAAAACATTCAGTACTTC
CDR3: CASSYAGQGAKNIQYF

J: TRBJ2-3
size: many
D: -
V: TRBV7-8
DNA: TGTGCCAGCAGCCCACAGACTAGGAGCACAGATACGCAGTATTTT
CDR3: CASSPQTRSTDTQYF

J: TRBJ2-7
size: few
D: -
V: TRBV5-1
DNA: TGCGCCAGCAGGGAAACAGGTGACTACGAGCAGTACTTC
CDR3: CASRETGDYEQYF

J: TRBJ2-5
size: few
D: TRBD1
V: TRBV11-2
DNA: TGTGCCAGCAGCTTAGTGGGACAGGGAAGGGTAGGGTACTTC
CDR3: CASSLVGQGRVGYF

J: TRBJ2-1
size: few
D: TRBD1
V: TRBV12-3/TRBV12-4
DNA: TGTGCCAGCGAACTGGACAGGGGCATCGACAATGAGCAGTTCTTC
CDR3: CASELDRGIDNEQFF

J: TRBJ1-5
size: few
D: -
V: TRBV6-2/TRBV6-3
DNA: TGTGCCAGCAGTTACAATAGCAATCAGCCCCAGCATTTT
CDR3: CASSYNSNQPQHF

J: TRBJ1-2
size: few
D: -
V: TRBV12-3/TRBV12-4
DNA: TGTGCCAGCAGTTCTTCCAGAACCTATGGCTACACCTTC
CDR3: CASSSSRTYGYTF

J: TRBJ2-1
size: -
D: -
V: TRBV7-6
DNA: TGTGCCAGCAGCGCGGACAGAAGACTTACAAACAATGAGCAGTTCTTC
CDR3: CASSADRRLTNNEQFF

J: TRBJ2-5
size: few
D: TRBD2
V: TRBV24-1
DNA: TGTGCCACCAGGAGCGGGGGTGGGGAGACCCAGTACTTC
CDR3: CATRSGGGETQYF

J: TRBJ2-7
size: many
D: TRBD1
V: TRBV12-3/TRBV12-4
DNA: TGTGCCAGCAGTAGCCGGGACAGCTCCCACGAGCAGTACTTC
CDR3: CASSSRDSSHEQYF

J: TRBJ1-3
size: few
D: -
V: TRBV10-2
DNA: TGCGCCAGCAGCCCCGACAGCCAGGGAAACACCATATATTTT
CDR3: CASSPDSQGNTIYF

J: TRBJ2-1
size: -
D: TRBD1
V: TRBV5-1
DNA: TGCGCCAGTTTGGGACAGGGGAGGGATGAGCAGTTCTTC
CDR3: CASLGQGRDEQFF

J: TRBJ2-3
size: few
D: -
V: TRBV4-3
DNA: TGCGCCAGCAGCCAAGATCTCGGGGCCCCGGGCAGAGATACGCAGTATTTT
CDR3: CASSQDLGAPGRDTQYF

J: TRBJ2-4
size: -
D: -
V: TRBV27
DNA: TGTGCCAGCAGTTTAAACAGACTAGCCAAAAACATTCAGTACTTC
CDR3: CASSLNRLAKNIQYF

J: TRBJ1-1
size: few
D: -
V: TRBV4-2
DNA: TGTGCCAGCAGCCAAGATCTTCGGGGGGCGCGGACTGAAGCTTTCTTT
CDR3: CASSQDLRGARTEAFF

J: TRBJ1-1
size: once
D: -
V: TRBV6-2/TRBV6-3
DNA: TGTGCCAGCAGTTACGACGTTACTGAAGCTTTCTTT
CDR3: CASSYDVTEAFF

J: TRBJ1-3
size: -
D: -
V: TRBV3-1
DNA: TGTGCCAGCAGTACGAGGGGAAACACCATATATTTT
CDR3: CASSTRGNTIYF

J: TRBJ2-1
size: -
D: -
V: TRBV20-1
DNA: TGCAGTGCCCCTAAGGGTGGATTGGACAATGAGCAGTTCTTC
CDR3: CSAPKGGLDNEQFF

J: TRBJ2-3
size: few
D: TRBD2
V: TRBV20-1
DNA: TGCAGTGCTCGGTCGGGACTAGGGTACGATACGCAGTATTTT
CDR3: CSARSGLGYDTQYF

J: TRBJ2-1
size: -
D: -
V: TRBV15
DNA: TGTGCCACCAGCACGCCGACAGGTCTGAACCAAAAGCAGTTCTTC
CDR3: CATSTPTGLNQKQFF

J: TRBJ2-7
size: few
D: -
V: TRBV6-5
DNA: TGTGCCAGCAGTTACTCAAGGGGAACCTACGAGCAGTACTTC
CDR3: CASSYSRGTYEQYF

J: TRBJ1-2
size: few
D: TRBD1
V: TRBV7-9
DNA: TGTGCCAGCAGCAAACAGGGGGCTCAGAACTATGGCTACACCTTC
CDR3: CASSKQGAQNYGYTF